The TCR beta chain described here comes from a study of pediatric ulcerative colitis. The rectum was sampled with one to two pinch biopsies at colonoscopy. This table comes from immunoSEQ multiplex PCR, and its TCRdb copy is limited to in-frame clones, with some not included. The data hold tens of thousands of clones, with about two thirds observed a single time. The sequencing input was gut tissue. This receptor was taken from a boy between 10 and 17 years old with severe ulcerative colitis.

The CDR3 here is CASSWEKGSETQYF. The CDR3 DNA follows: TGCGCCAGCAGCTGGGAGAAGGGCAGCGAGACCCAGTACTTC. The V and J genes are TRBV5-1 and TRBJ2-5; tentatively, D is TRBD2 (5 bases). Trimming shortened V by 3 bases and J by 5 bases, and 14 bases separated the two germline ends. Germline assignment: CDR1 SGHRS and CDR2 YFSETQ. CDR3 length: 14 amino acids.